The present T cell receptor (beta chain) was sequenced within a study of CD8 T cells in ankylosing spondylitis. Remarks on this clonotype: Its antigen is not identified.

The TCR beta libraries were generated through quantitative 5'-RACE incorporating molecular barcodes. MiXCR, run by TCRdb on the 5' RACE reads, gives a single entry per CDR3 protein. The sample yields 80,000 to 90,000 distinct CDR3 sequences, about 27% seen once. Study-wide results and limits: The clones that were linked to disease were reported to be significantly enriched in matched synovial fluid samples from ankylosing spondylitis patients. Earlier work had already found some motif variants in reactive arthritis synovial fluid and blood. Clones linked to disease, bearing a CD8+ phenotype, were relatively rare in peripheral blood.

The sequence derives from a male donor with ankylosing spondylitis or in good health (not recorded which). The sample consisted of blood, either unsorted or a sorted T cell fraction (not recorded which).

The CDR3 protein is CASSQRTGIRYEQYV. DNA of the CDR3: TGTGCCAGCAGCCAGAGGACAGGTATCCGGTACGAGCAGTACGTC. The J gene is TRBJ2-7, the V gene TRBV2; 7 nucleotides align to TRBD1. Germline V gene data show CDR1 as SNHLY and CDR2 as FYNNEI. The J segment lost 4 bases and the V segment lost 6 bases, leaving 12 bases of the junction unmatched. There are 15 residues in the CDR3.